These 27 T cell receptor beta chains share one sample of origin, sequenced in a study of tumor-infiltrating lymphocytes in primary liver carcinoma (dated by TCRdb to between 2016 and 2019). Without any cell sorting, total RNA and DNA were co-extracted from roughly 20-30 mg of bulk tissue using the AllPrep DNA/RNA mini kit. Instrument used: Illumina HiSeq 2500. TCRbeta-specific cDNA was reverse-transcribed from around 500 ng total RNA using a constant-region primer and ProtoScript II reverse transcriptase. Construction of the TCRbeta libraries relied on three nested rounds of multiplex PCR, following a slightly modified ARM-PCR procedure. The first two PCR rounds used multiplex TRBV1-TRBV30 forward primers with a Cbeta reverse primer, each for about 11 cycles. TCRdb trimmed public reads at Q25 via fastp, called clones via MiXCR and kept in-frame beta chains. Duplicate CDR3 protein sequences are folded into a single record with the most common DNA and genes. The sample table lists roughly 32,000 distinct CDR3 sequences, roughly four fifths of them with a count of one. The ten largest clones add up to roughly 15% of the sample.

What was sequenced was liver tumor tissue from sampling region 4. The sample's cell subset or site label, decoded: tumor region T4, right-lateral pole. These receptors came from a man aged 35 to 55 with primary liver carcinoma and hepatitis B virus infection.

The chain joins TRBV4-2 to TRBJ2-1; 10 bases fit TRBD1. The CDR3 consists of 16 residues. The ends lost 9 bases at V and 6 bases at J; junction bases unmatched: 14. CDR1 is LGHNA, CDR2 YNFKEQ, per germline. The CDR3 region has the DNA TGTGCCAGTAGTCACGCCGGGGGACAGGGGATCAATGAGCAGTTCTTC. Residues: CASSHAGGQGINEQFF.

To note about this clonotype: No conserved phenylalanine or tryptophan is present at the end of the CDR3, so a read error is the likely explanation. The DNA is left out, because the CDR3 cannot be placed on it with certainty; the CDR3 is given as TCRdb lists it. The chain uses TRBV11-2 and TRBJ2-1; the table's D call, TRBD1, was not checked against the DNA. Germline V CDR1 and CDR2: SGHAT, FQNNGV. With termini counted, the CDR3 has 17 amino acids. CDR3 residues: CASSLDRGGRFYNEKLL.

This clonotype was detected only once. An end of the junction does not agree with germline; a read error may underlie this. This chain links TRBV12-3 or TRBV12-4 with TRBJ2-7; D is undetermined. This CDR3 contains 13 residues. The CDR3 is CASSLGSRYKQYF. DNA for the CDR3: TGTGCCAGCAGTTTAGGTAGCAGGTACAAGCAGTACTTT.

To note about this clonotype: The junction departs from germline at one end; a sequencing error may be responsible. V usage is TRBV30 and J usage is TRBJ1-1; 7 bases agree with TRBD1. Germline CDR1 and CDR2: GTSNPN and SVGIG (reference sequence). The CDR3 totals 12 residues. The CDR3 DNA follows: TGTGCCAGACAGGGTTCGAATACTGAAGCTCTCTTT. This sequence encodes CARQGSNTEALF. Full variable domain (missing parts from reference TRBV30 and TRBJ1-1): SQTIHQWPATLVQPVGSPLSLECTVEGTSNPNLYWYRQAAGRGLQLLFYSVGIGQISSEVPQNLSASRPQDRQFILSSKKLLLSDSGFYLCARQGSNTEALFGQGTRLTVV.

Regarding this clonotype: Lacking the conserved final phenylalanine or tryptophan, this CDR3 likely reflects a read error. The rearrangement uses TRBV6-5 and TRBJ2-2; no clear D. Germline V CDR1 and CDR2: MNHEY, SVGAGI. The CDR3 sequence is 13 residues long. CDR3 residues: CANSYQDTGELFL. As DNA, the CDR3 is TGTGCCAACAGTTACCAGGACACCGGGGAGCTGTTTCTT.

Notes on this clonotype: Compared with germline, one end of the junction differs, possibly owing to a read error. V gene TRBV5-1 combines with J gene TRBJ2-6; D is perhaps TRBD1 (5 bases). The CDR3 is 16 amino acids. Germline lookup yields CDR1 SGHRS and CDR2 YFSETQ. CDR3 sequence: CTCSLAIAGGASVLTF. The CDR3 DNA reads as TGCACCTGCAGCTTGGCCATCGCCGGTGGGGCCAGCGTCCTGACTTTC.

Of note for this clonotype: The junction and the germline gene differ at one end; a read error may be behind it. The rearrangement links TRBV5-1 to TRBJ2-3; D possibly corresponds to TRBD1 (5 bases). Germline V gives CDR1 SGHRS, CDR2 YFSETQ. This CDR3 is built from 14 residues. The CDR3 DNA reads TGCGCCAGCGGCTTCGGACCGGACACAGATATGCAGTATTTT. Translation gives CASGFGPDTDMQYF.

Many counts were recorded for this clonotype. The CDR3 spells CASSSSVGNEQFF. The CDR3 DNA reads TGCGCCAGCAGCTCGTCCGTGGGAAATGAGCAGTTCTTC. The chain has TRBV5-1 and TRBJ2-1; D is unclear. Germline CDR1 is SGHRS and CDR2 is YFSETQ. V was shortened by 3 bases and J by 7 bases, with 11 bases between the two germline ends. The CDR3 runs 13 residues.

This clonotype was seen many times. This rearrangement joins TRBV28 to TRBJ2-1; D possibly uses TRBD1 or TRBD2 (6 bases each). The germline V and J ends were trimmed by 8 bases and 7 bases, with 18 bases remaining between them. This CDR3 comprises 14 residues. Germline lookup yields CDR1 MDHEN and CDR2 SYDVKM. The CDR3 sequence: CASRGGGGTNEQFF. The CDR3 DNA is TGTGCCAGCCGAGGCGGAGGGGGAACTAATGAGCAGTTCTTC.

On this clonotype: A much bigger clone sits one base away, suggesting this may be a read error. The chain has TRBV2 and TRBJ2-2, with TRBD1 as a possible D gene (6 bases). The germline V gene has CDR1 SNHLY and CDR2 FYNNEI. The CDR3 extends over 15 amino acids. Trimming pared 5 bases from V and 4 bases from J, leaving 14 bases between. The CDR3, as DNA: TGTGCCAGCAGTCCTATGACGACAGGCACCGGGGAGCTGTTTTTT. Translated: CASSPMTTGTGELFF. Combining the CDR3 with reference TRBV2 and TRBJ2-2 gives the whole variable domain EPEVTQTPSHQVTQMGQEVILRCVPISNHLYFYWYRQILGQKVEFLVSFYNNEISEKSEIFDDQFSVERPDGSNFTLKIRSTKLEDSAMYFCASSPMTTGTGELFFGEGSRLTVL.

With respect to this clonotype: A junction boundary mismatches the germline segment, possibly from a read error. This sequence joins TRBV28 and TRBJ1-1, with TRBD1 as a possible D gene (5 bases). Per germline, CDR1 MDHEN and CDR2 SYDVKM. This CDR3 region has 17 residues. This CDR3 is CASSSGPVTGGWTEALF. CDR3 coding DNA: TGTGCCAGCAGTTCTGGCCCCGTTACAGGCGGGTGGACTGAAGCTCTGTTT.

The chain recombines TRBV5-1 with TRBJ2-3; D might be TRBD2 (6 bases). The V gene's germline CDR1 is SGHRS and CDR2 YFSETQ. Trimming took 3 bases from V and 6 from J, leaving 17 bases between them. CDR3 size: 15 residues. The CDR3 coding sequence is TGCGCCAGCAGCTCCTCCGGGAGCTGGACCGATACGCAGTATTTT. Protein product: CASSSSGSWTDTQYF.

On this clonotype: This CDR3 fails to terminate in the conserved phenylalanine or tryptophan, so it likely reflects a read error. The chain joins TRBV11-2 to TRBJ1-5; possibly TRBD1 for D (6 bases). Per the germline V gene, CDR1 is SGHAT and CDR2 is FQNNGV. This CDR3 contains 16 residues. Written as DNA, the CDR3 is TGTGCCAACAGCCTAAAAGGGGGACTGACGAGTCAGCCCCAGCATCTT. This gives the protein CANSLKGGLTSQPQHL.

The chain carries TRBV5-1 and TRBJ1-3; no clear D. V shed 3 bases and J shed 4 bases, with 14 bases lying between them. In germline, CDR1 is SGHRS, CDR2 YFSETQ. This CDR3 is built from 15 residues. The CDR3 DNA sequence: TGCGCCAGCAGCTCGCCGGCAGTCAACGGAAACACCATATATTTT. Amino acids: CASSSPAVNGNTIYF.

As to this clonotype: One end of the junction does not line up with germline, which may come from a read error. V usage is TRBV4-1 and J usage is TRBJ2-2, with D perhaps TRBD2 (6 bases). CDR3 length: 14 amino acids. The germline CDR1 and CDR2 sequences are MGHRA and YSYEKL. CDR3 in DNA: TGCGCCAGCAGCCAGCTCACCCTCTCCCGGGAGCTGCTTTTT. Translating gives CASSQLTLSRELLF.

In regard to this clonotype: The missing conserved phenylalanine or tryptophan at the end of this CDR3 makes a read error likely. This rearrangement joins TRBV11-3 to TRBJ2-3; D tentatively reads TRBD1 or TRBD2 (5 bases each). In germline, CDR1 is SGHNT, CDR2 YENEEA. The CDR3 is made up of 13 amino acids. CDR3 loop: CVSSLGGTDTQYL. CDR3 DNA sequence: TGTGTCAGCAGCCTGGGGGGCACAGATACGCAGTATTTG.

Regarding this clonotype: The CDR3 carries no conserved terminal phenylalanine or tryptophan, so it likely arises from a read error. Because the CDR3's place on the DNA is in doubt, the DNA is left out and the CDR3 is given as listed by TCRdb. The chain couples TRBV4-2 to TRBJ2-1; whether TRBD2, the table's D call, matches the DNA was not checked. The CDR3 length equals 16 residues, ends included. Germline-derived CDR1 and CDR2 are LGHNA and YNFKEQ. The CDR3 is CASSQTTSGRDNEQSL.

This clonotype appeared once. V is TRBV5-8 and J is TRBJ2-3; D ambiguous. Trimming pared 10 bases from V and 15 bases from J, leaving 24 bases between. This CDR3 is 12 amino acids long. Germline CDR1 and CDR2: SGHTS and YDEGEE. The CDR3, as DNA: TGTGCCCTCTCGCACGGGTCGTATACGCCATATTTT. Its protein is CALSHGSYTPYF.

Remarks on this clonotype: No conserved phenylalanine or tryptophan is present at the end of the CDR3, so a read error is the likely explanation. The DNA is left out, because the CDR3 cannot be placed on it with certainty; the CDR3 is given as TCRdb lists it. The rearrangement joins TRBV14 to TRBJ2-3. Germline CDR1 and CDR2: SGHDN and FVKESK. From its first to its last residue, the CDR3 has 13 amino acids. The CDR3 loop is CASSRGYTDTQYY.

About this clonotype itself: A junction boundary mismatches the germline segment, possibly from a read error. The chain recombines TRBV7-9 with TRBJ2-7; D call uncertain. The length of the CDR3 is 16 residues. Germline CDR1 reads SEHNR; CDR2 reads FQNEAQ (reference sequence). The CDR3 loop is CASCSSHHLSSYEHYF. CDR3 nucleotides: TGTGCCAGCTGCTCAAGCCATCACTTGAGCTCCTACGAGCACTACTTC.

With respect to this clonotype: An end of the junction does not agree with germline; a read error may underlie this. The CDR3 protein is CASSSSLTSGYSGANVLTF. In nucleotides, the CDR3 is TGTGCTAGCAGTTCGTCCTTGACTAGCGGGTATTCTGGGGCCAACGTCCTGACTTTC. This rearrangement joins TRBV6-5 to TRBJ2-6; the match to TRBD2 covers 10 bases. The germline V gene encodes CDR1 MNHEY and CDR2 SVGAGI. The CDR3 is 19 residues long.

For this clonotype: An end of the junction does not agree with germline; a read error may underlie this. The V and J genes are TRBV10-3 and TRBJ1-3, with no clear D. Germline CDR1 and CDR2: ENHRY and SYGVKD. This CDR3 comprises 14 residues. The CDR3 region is CAFSDWSTGNTIYF. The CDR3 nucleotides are TGTGCCTTCAGTGATTGGAGTACTGGAAACACTATATATTTT.

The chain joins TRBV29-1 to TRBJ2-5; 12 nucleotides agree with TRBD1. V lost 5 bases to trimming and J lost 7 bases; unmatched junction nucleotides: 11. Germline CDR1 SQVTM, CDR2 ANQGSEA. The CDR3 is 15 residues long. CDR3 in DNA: TGCAGCGTTAAAGGGGACAGGGGGCGGGCAGGGACCCAGTACTTC. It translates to CSVKGDRGRAGTQYF.

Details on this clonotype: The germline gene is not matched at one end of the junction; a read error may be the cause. In nucleotides, the CDR3 is TGCATCGTTCTTACGAGCGGAGAGACCCAGTACTTC. Amino acids: CIVLTSGETQYF. The gene calls are TRBV29-1 and TRBJ2-5; D may be TRBD2 (5 bases). Germline V CDR1 and CDR2: SQVTM, ANQGSEA. CDR3 length equals 12 residues. Using reference TRBV29-1 and TRBJ2-5 for the parts outside the CDR3, the full variable domain is SAVISQKPSRDICQRGTSLTIQCQVDSQVTMMFWYRQQPGQSLTLIATANQGSEATYESGFVIDKFPISRPNLTFSTLTVSNMSPEDSSIYLCIVLTSGETQYFGPGTRLLVL.

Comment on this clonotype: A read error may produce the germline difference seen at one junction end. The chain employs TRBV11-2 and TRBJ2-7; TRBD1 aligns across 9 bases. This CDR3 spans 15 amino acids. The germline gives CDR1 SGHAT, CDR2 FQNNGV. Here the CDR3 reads CVSSLRWTGEDEQYF. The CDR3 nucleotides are TGTGTCAGCAGTTTACGATGGACAGGGGAAGACGAGCAGTACTTC. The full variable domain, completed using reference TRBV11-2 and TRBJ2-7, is EAGVAQSPRYKIIEKRQSVAFWCNPISGHATLYWYQQILGQGPKLLIQFQNNGVVDDSQLPKDRFSAERLKGVDSTLKIQPAKLEDSAVYLCVSSLRWTGEDEQYFGPGTRLTVT.

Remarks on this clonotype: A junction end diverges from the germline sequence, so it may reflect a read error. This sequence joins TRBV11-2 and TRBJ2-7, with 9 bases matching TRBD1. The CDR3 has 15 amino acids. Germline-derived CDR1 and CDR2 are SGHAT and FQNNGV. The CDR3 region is CAGSSRWTGENEQYF. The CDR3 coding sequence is TGTGCCGGCAGCTCACGATGGACAGGGGAAAACGAGCAGTATTTC.

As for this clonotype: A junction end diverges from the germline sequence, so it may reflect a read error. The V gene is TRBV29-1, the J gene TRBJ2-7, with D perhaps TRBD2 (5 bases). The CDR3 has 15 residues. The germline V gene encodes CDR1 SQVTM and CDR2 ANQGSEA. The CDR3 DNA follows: TGCAGCGTTCGCGAGAGGTGGGAGTCTACCTACGAGGAGTACTTC. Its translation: CSVRERWESTYEEYF.